One sample yielded the 32 T cell receptor beta chains listed below, sequenced in a study of blood T cell repertoires in COVID-19. Sequenced by immunoSEQ multiplex PCR; TCRdb stores in-frame clones only, minus some. The sample contains about 170,000 clones, 86% of which appear only once. The specimen was peripheral blood. The source is a woman aged 55-70 years with COVID-19, enrolled during active disease.

V usage is TRBV14 and J usage is TRBJ1-2; D may be TRBD1 (6 bases). Germline lookup yields CDR1 SGHDN and CDR2 FVKESK. The CDR3 consists of 13 residues. V lost 6 bases, J lost 6 bases, and 14 bases lay in between. CDR3 in amino acids: CASREQGGDGYTF. CDR3 in DNA: TGTGCCAGCAGGGAACAGGGAGGGGATGGCTACACCTTC. Filled out from reference TRBV14 and TRBJ1-2, the complete variable domain reads EAGVTQFPSHSVIEKGQTVTLRCDPISGHDNLYWYRRVMGKEIKFLLHFVKESKQDESGMPNNRFLAERTGGTYSTLKVQPAELEDSGVYFCASREQGGDGYTFGSGTRLTVV.

The chain carries TRBV29-1 and TRBJ2-2; 7 bases map to TRBD2. CDR3 length equals 15 residues. The trim removed 2 bases at V and 3 bases at J, leaving 6 bases unmatched. Germline V gene data show CDR1 as SQVTM and CDR2 as ANQGSEA. CDR3 coding DNA: TGCAGCGTTGAATCTGGGACTACATACACCGGGGAGCTGTTTTTT. Translation: CSVESGTTYTGELFF.

The V call is TRBV6-2 or TRBV6-3, the J call TRBJ1-6; the D gene is possibly TRBD1 (6 bases). The germline V gene has CDR1 MNHEY and CDR2 SVGEGT. CDR3 size: 14 residues. V lost 6 bases and J 7 bases, leaving 13 bases between the germline ends. CDR3 sequence: CASRPGQLNSPLHF. The CDR3 bases are TGTGCCAGCAGGCCTGGACAGCTGAATTCACCCCTCCACTTT.

The CDR3 DNA follows: TGTGCCAGTAGTGTATTCGACAGGGGCTCTGGGGCCAACGTCCTGACTTTC. Its translation is CASSVFDRGSGANVLTF. The chain joins TRBV19 to TRBJ2-6; 8 nucleotides agree with TRBD1. V shed 5 bases and J 0 bases; nucleotides not matched to a gene: 6. The germline CDR1 and CDR2 sequences are LNHDA and SQIVND (reference sequence). The CDR3 runs to 17 residues. Filled out from reference TRBV19 and TRBJ2-6, the complete variable domain reads DGGITQSPKYLFRKEGQNVTLSCEQNLNHDAMYWYRQDPGQGLRLIYYSQIVNDFQKGDIAEGYSVSREKKESFPLTVTSAQKNPTAFYLCASSVFDRGSGANVLTFGAGSRLTVL.

The rearrangement uses TRBV7-2 and TRBJ2-3; 9 bases map to TRBD2. The V gene's germline CDR1 is SGHTA and CDR2 FQGNSA. CDR3 size: 16 residues. V was pared by 2 bases and J by 0 bases, with 3 bases of the junction left unmatched. The CDR3 region has the DNA TGTGCCAGCAGCTTATACACTAGCGGGAGCACAGATACGCAGTATTTT. It codes for CASSLYTSGSTDTQYF.

The chain is built from TRBV19 and TRBJ2-2; D perhaps matches TRBD2 (6 bases). Germline values: CDR1 LNHDA, CDR2 SQIVND (reference sequence). The V and J ends lost 7 bases and 8 bases respectively, with 8 bases between them. The CDR3 runs to 11 residues. The CDR3 nucleotides read TGTGCCAGTAACGGGAGAGGGGAGCTGTTTTTT. This codes for CASNGRGELFF.

This clone has only a few counts. The chain joins TRBV19 to TRBJ2-7, with 7 bases that match TRBD2. Germline V gene sequence: CDR1 LNHDA, CDR2 SQIVND (reference sequence). Unmatched junction bases numbered 9, after V lost 0 bases and J lost 4 bases. The length of the CDR3 is 16 residues. The CDR3 DNA sequence: TGTGCCAGTAGTATAGAGGGAGGTACTAGCGTTTACGAGCAGTACTTC. Protein product: CASSIEGGTSVYEQYF.

The chain combines TRBV10-2 with TRBJ1-4; no definite D call. Germline V CDR1 and CDR2: WSHSY, SAAADI. The V end lost 4 bases, the J end lost 7 bases, and 7 bases lay between the germline ends. This CDR3 is 12 amino acids long. The CDR3 sequence is CASSVGGEKLFF. The CDR3 DNA reads TGCGCCAGCAGTGTAGGAGGTGAAAAACTGTTTTTT.

This chain joins TRBV19 and TRBJ1-5; TRBD1 matches at 9 bases. The trim removed 6 bases at V and 5 bases at J, leaving 5 bases unmatched. There are 14 residues in the CDR3. Germline CDR1 is LNHDA and CDR2 is SQIVND (reference sequence). The CDR3 loop is CASSWGQGDQPQHF. CDR3 nucleotides: TGTGCCAGTAGCTGGGGACAGGGAGATCAGCCCCAGCATTTT.

The chain recombines TRBV13 with TRBJ2-7; TRBD1 agrees at 10 bases. The CDR3 spans 14 residues. Germline V gene lookup returns CDR1 PRHDT and CDR2 FYEKMQ (reference sequence). V shed 5 bases and J 7 bases; nucleotides not matched to a gene: 8. The CDR3 protein is CASSPTGTGVEQYF. In DNA, the CDR3 is TGTGCCAGCAGCCCGACCGGGACAGGGGTTGAGCAGTACTTC.

V is TRBV4-2 and J is TRBJ2-1; TRBD1 might be the D (6 bases). This CDR3 has 17 residues. Looked up from germline, CDR1 is LGHNA and CDR2 is YNFKEQ. V gave up 4 bases and J gave up 8 bases, with 24 bases separating them. The CDR3 sequence: CASSRSPDSLGFDEQFF. The CDR3 region has the DNA TGTGCCAGCAGCCGGTCACCGGACAGTTTGGGTTTCGATGAGCAGTTCTTC.

This clone was seen once. V is TRBV7-2 and J is TRBJ2-7; 7 nucleotides align to TRBD2. The length of the CDR3 is 13 residues. V lost 3 bases, J lost 6 bases, and 5 bases stayed unmatched. Per the germline V gene, CDR1 is SGHTA and CDR2 is FQGNSA. CDR3 in amino acids: CASSFRREREQYF. CDR3 coding DNA: TGTGCCAGCAGCTTCCGGCGGGAGCGCGAGCAGTACTTC.

This clone was counted between two and nine times. CDR3 sequence: CASSQDDRGLYGYTF. In nucleotides, the CDR3 is TGTGCCAGCAGCCAAGACGACAGGGGACTCTATGGCTACACCTTC. The V and J genes are TRBV3-1 (or the pseudogene TRBV3-2) and TRBJ1-2; 8 bases line up with TRBD1. Germline V gives CDR1 LGHDT, CDR2 YNNKEL (reference sequence). Trimming at V came to 0 bases and at J to 4 bases, leaving 4 bases not matched to a gene. CDR3 length equals 15 residues.

This chain joins TRBV11-2 and TRBJ1-4; TRBD1 matches 8 bases. The ends lost 6 bases at V and 6 bases at J; junction bases unmatched: 6. The germline V gene encodes CDR1 SGHAT and CDR2 FQNNGV. The CDR3 spans 14 residues. CDR3 residues: CASRDRGLDEKLFF. For the CDR3, the DNA is TGTGCCAGCAGAGACAGGGGATTGGATGAAAAACTGTTTTTT.

About this clone: The DNA is omitted, as the CDR3 cannot be located on it reliably, and the CDR3 follows TCRdb's listing. J is TRBJ2-7 and V is TRBV20-1; the table calls TRBD2, which could not be checked here. The germline V gene has CDR1 DFQATT and CDR2 SNEGSKA (reference sequence). The length of the CDR3 is 12 amino acids, counting both ends. The CDR3 loop reads CSASVAGGAGYF.

This clone was seen a few times. V gene TRBV9 combines with J gene TRBJ1-2; D is perhaps TRBD1 (5 bases). Trimming stripped 4 bases from V and 4 bases from J, with 17 bases between. The CDR3 has 15 amino acids. Germline CDR1 SGDLS, CDR2 YYNGEE. The CDR3 here is CASSPGQATGYGYTF. Written as DNA, the CDR3 is TGTGCCAGCAGCCCCGGACAAGCAACCGGCTATGGCTACACCTTC. The variable domain in full, with the rest retrieved from reference TRBV9 and TRBJ1-2, is DSGVTQTPKHLITATGQRVTLRCSPRSGDLSVYWYQQSLDQGLQFLIQYYNGEERAKGNILERFSAQQFPDLHSELNLSSLELGDSALYFCASSPGQATGYGYTFGSGTRLTVV.

This rearrangement joins TRBV5-1 to TRBJ2-2, with D maybe TRBD1 (5 bases). The germline V gene encodes CDR1 SGHRS and CDR2 YFSETQ. This CDR3 spans 16 amino acids. V lost 6 bases to trimming and J lost 4 bases, with 19 bases between them. In nucleotides, the CDR3 is TGCGCCAGCACCCCCCCAGGGCAGGAGACCACCGGGGAGCTGTTTTTT. Protein sequence: CASTPPGQETTGELFF.

In its sample, this clone was seen a few times. The J gene is TRBJ1-2, the V gene TRBV24-1; 10 bases are shared with TRBD1. CDR3 length: 12 residues. Per the germline V gene, CDR1 is KGHDR and CDR2 is SFDVKD. V gave up 7 bases and J gave up 8 bases; unmatched junction bases: 3. CDR3 in amino acids: CATRGTGDGYTF. The DNA of the CDR3 is TGTGCCACCAGGGGGACAGGGGACGGCTACACCTTC.

The rearrangement uses TRBV9 and TRBJ2-3; TRBD2 agrees at 13 bases. The CDR3 runs 16 residues. J gave up 12 bases and V 3 bases, and 13 bases lay outside the gene matches. The germline V gene has CDR1 SGDLS and CDR2 YYNGEE. CDR3 nucleotides: TGTGCCAGCAGCGACAAACTAGCGGGAGGGTCACAAAAACAGTATTTT. Amino acid sequence: CASSDKLAGGSQKQYF.

The chain recombines TRBV18 with TRBJ2-5; TRBD2 is a possible D gene (5 bases). Germline V gene lookup returns CDR1 KGHSH and CDR2 LQKENI. The CDR3 consists of 15 residues. The V and J ends lost 0 bases and 5 bases respectively, with 13 bases between them. DNA of the CDR3: TGTGCCAGCTCACCACCGGCAGGTTCGGGGGAGACCCAGTACTTC. Amino acid sequence: CASSPPAGSGETQYF.

The CDR3 loop reads CASSLSLDSAYEQYF. The CDR3 region has the DNA TGTGCCAGCAGCTTATCCTTAGATTCCGCCTACGAGCAGTACTTC. V and J are TRBV11-2 and TRBJ2-7; D call uncertain. CDR1 and CDR2 (germline): SGHAT, FQNNGV. Deletions cut 2 bases from V and 2 bases from J, with 13 bases between. The CDR3 loop spans 15 amino acids.

This rearrangement joins TRBV9 to TRBJ1-3; D possibly corresponds to TRBD1 (5 bases). The CDR3 loop spans 16 amino acids. Germline values: CDR1 SGDLS, CDR2 YYNGEE. The V and J ends lost 4 bases and 0 bases respectively, with 14 bases between them. The CDR3 spells CASSRFGGDSGNTIYF. The CDR3 nucleotides are TGTGCCAGCAGCCGATTTGGAGGGGACTCTGGAAACACCATATATTTT.

The chain has TRBV6-5 and TRBJ1-3, with D possibly TRBD1 on 6 matching bases. V was trimmed by 2 bases and J by 3 bases, leaving 14 bases between them. CDR3 length: 16 amino acids. Germline V gives CDR1 MNHEY, CDR2 SVGAGI. The DNA for the CDR3 is TGTGCCAGCAGTTACGTTAGTGGGGGCAGTGGAAACACCATATATTTT. Translation: CASSYVSGGSGNTIYF.

The J gene is TRBJ1-5, the V gene TRBV6-5; no clear D. Germline-derived CDR1 and CDR2 are MNHEY and SVGAGI. The CDR3 is 13 amino acids. With 0 bases removed from V and 14 bases from J, the gap between germline ends came to 14 bases. The CDR3 DNA reads TGTGCCAGCAGTTACTCGGTCGGGAACTCAGAGCATTTT. This gives the protein CASSYSVGNSEHF.

The gene calls are TRBV6-6 and TRBJ1-5; D perhaps matches TRBD1 (5 bases). Per germline, CDR1 MNHNY and CDR2 SVGAGI (reference sequence). V was pared by 3 bases and J by 7 bases, with 13 bases between. CDR3 size: 14 residues. The CDR3 here is CASSYGQGSQPQHF. CDR3 nucleotide sequence: TGTGCCAGCAGTTATGGGCAGGGAAGCCAGCCCCAGCATTTT.

The chain employs TRBV6-6 and TRBJ1-4; 7 bases align to TRBD1. J lost 5 bases, V lost 0 bases, and 6 bases had no gene match. The germline gives CDR1 MNHNY, CDR2 SVGAGI (reference sequence). The length of the CDR3 is 16 residues. For the CDR3, the DNA is TGTGCCAGCAGTTACTCGCATGGGACAGTGAATGAAAAACTGTTTTTT. Encoded protein: CASSYSHGTVNEKLFF.

The CDR3 reads CASSIGGGNSPLHF. CDR3 sequence (DNA): TGTGCCAGTAGTATAGGGGGGGGAAATTCACCCCTCCACTTT. This chain links TRBV19 with TRBJ1-6, with a possible D match to TRBD1 (5 bases). The CDR3 has 14 residues. CDR1 is LNHDA and CDR2 is SQIVND in the germline V gene (reference sequence). Deletions cut 1 base from V and 7 bases from J, with 8 bases between.

The chain carries TRBV5-4 and TRBJ2-7; a weak D match, TRBD2 (5 bases). In germline, CDR1 is SGHNT, CDR2 YYREEE (reference sequence). Trimming cost V 0 bases and J 0 bases, with 10 bases left between them. This CDR3 is built from 15 residues. The CDR3 nucleotides read TGTGCCAGCAGCTTGGATCCGGGGATCTCCTACGAGCAGTACTTC. Translating gives CASSLDPGISYEQYF.

In its sample, this clone was seen a few times. The genes are TRBV5-1 and TRBJ1-2, with 7 bases identical to TRBD1. J was trimmed by 3 bases and V by 4 bases; bases with no gene match: 6. CDR3 size: 14 residues. Germline lookup yields CDR1 SGHRS and CDR2 YFSETQ. CDR3 sequence: CASSATRGDYGYTF. Here the CDR3 DNA reads TGCGCCAGCAGCGCCACCAGGGGGGACTATGGCTACACCTTC.

This clone occurred a few times. The chain is built from TRBV7-9 and TRBJ1-3; maybe TRBD1 (5 bases). Germline-derived CDR1 and CDR2 are SEHNR and FQNEAQ (reference sequence). The CDR3 is made up of 15 amino acids. The germline V and J ends were trimmed by 1 base and 3 bases, with 10 bases remaining between them. This CDR3 is CASSLGGARGNTIYF. The CDR3 region has the DNA TGTGCCAGCAGCTTAGGCGGGGCGCGTGGAAACACCATATATTTT.

The rearrangement uses TRBV28 and TRBJ1-1; no clear D. The germline V gene encodes CDR1 MDHEN and CDR2 SYDVKM. Trimming cost V 6 bases and J 1 base, with 9 bases left between them. The CDR3 is 13 amino acids. The CDR3 loop reads CASSPPGNTEAFF. In nucleotides, the CDR3 is TGTGCCAGCAGCCCCCCGGGGAACACTGAAGCTTTCTTT.

The chain uses TRBV7-2 and TRBJ2-6, with TRBD1 as a possible D gene (6 bases). This CDR3 has 14 residues. V lost 5 bases and J 4 bases, leaving 9 bases between the germline ends. The V gene's germline CDR1 is SGHTA and CDR2 FQGNSA. CDR3 in DNA: TGTGCCAGCAGCGGACAGTTGGGGGCCAACGTCCTGACTTTC. Translation gives CASSGQLGANVLTF. The full variable domain, in which reference TRBV7-2 and TRBJ2-6 provide the parts outside the CDR3, is GAGVSQSPSNKVTEKGKDVELRCDPISGHTALYWYRQSLGQGLEFLIYFQGNSAPDKSGLPSDRFSAERTGGSVSTLTIQRTQQEDSAVYLCASSGQLGANVLTFGAGSRLTVL.